This T cell receptor beta chain was profiled in a study of early stage breast cancer tumors. Across the study: Average read coverage per sample was approximately 9.1-fold.

The method was immunoSEQ multiplex PCR; TCRdb's version includes in-frame clones alone and lacks a portion of them. The data show 25,000 to 30,000 clones, approximately 76% seen once. Study-level findings and limits: Commonly generated sequences made up most enriched TCRB sequences shared between patients. Compared with adjacent normal breast, tumors showed roughly 2.5-fold denser, more clonal T cells. In about 85% of the 16 patients, blood comparison separated tumor from normal breast.

CDR3 size: 13 residues. V was shortened by 3 bases and J by 4 bases, with 10 bases between the two germline ends. Looked up from germline, CDR1 is SGHNT and CDR2 is YYREEE (reference sequence). This clone came up a few times. As yet, its antigen is unknown. This receptor was taken from a person aged 50-59 years with breast cancer. The sequenced sample was blood. V and J are TRBV5-4 and TRBJ1-2; unclear D gene. The CDR3 sequence is CASSSTETYGYTF. The CDR3 DNA reads as TGTGCCAGCAGCTCTACTGAGACCTATGGCTACACCTTC.